The clone carrying this T cell receptor beta chain was counted at least ten times. The antigen remains unidentified. TCRdb ran MiXCR on the reads and lists one entry per CDR3 protein. The sample holds some 310,000 distinct CDR3 sequences, around a quarter seen once. This entry belongs to a study of T cell repertoires in cytomegalovirus infection. For the study at large: CMV epitopes used comprised recently identified HLA-C-restricted ones and well-studied HLA-B-restricted ones. Public TCR beta signatures were indicative of both CMV infection and a matching HLA type.

The study's findings and limits: Pooled public TCR beta family frequency picked out CMV carriers with the relevant HLA. CMV-specific TCR beta clonotypes restricted by HLA-C were the ones dominating the ex vivo response.

This CDR3 spans 17 amino acids. V dropped 7 bases and J dropped 6 bases, with 25 bases sitting between them. Germline V gives CDR1 SGHTA, CDR2 FQGNSA. This chain uses TRBV7-2 with TRBJ2-1; TRBD2 might be the D (5 bases). Sequences were derived from cultured PBMCs, sampled from culture after CMV antigen stimulation. The source of this sequence is a human donor in good health (CMV status not recorded). Some clones in this sample may be carry-over from other donors' samples. The CDR3 is CASTGLSGRVGPNEQFF. In nucleotides, the CDR3 is TGTGCCAGCACCGGATTATCCGGGCGGGTAGGGCCCAATGAGCAGTTCTTC.